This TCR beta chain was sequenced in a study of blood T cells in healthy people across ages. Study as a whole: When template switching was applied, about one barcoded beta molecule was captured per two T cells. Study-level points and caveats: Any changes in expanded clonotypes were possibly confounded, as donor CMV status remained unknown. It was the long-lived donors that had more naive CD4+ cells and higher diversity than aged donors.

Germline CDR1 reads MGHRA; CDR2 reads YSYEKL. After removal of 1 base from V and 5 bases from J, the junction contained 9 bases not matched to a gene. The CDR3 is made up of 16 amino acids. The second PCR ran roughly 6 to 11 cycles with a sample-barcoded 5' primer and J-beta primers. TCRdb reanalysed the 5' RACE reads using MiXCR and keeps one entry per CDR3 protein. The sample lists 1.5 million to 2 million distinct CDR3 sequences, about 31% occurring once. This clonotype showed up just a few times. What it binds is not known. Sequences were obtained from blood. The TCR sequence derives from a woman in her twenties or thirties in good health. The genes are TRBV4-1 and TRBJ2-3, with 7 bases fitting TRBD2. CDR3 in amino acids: CASSQVGGLRVDTQYF. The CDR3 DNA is TGCGCCAGCAGCCAAGTGGGGGGACTAAGGGTAGATACGCAGTATTTT.